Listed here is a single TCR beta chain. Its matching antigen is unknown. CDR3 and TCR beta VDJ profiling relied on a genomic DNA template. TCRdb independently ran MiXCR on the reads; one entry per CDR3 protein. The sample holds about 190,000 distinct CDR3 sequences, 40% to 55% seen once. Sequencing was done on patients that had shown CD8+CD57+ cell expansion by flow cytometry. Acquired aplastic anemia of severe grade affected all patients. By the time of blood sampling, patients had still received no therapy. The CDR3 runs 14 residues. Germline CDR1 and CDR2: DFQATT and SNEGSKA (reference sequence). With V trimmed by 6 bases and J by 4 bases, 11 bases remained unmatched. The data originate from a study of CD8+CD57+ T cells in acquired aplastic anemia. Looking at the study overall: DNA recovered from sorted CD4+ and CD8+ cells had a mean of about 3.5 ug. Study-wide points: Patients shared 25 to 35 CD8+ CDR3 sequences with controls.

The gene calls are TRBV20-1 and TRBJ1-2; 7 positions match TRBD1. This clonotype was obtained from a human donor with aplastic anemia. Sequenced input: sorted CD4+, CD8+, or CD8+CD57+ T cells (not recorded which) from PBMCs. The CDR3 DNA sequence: TGCAGTGCCGATTCGGGACAGAATTTCTATGGCTACACCTTC. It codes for CSADSGQNFYGYTF.